The text below deals with one TCR beta chain. There are a few counts of this clone. It lacks a known antigen. Nothing much larger sits one base from this clone, and base qualities are not available. This record comes from a study of blood T cell repertoires in COVID-19 (dated by TCRdb to about 2020). Regarding the research as a whole: The collaborator samples originated in the United States, Italy and Spain and spanned the acute and convalescent phases of COVID-19. Deeply sampled blood TCRbeta repertoires from subjects exposed to, actively infected with, or recovered from COVID-19 were included in the dataset. A freely available public database, intended as a resource for researchers studying the immune response to SARS-CoV-2, is where the repertoires were released. A de-identified subject ID, COVID-19 status, age in years and sex were almost always included in the sample metadata. Where available, HLA class I and class II types were obtained from metadata supplied by the sample provider rather than from assay-based typing. The prospective study material was composed of cDNA or gDNA derived from T cells, B-cell-depleted T cells, or PBMCs. The samples were drawn from the first 160 participants of the ongoing ImmuneRACE study and from 1,254 subjects provided by 6 global collaborators. Findings and caveats that apply to the study as a whole: How much clinical and demographic metadata was included differed by source and by participant, and the metadata was provided uncurated.

Collaborating institutions collected whole blood in K2EDTA tubes following their own protocols. For TCRbeta analysis, collaborators shipped samples in one of three forms: frozen whole blood, isolated PBMCs, or DNA extracted from either of those sample types. Inclusive of the bounding cysteine and phenylalanine, the CDR3 is 14 residues long. Only the CDR3 region is kept as DNA, spanning 42 bases read in frame from base 1. CDR1 and CDR2 are read off the germline V gene as SNHLY and FYNNEI. The V and J ends are trimmed by 7 bases and 0 bases, leaving 11 bases between them. TCRbeta CDR3 regions were amplified from genomic DNA using the immunoSEQ Assay, a bias-controlled multiplex PCR. The study's processing was this. Within the assay, amplification of reference gene primers was used to estimate how many nucleated cells each sample contained. Sequence reads were collapsed and filtered to measure the absolute abundance of every unique TCRbeta CDR3 rearrangement. For each sample, productive Simpson clonality was calculated as the square root of Simpson's diversity index over productive rearrangements. In TCRdb, the immuneACCESS table is reduced to in-frame sequences with V and J assigned. These tables do not hold every clone; where another copy was compared, an unresolved V gene accounts for under half, and the others remain unexplained. V and J calls and clone size are as listed in that table; D and trimming were resolved from the DNA. For this sample the table gives some 280,000 clones, of which around four fifths were detected only once. Around 4% of the sample is in the top ten clones.

Rearrangement joined TRBV2 to TRBJ2-3; the best D guess is TRBD2, with 5 bases matching. The sequencing sample was made of peripheral blood. This receptor was identified in a woman aged 50 to 65 with active or convalescent COVID-19. The CDR3 corresponds to CASKGGRSTDTQYF. The nucleotides are TGTGCCAGCAAGGGCGGGCGGAGCACAGATACGCAGTATTTT.